This TCR beta chain comes out of a study of T cell responses to AZD1222 COVID-19 vaccine. Study conclusions and caveats: Females outnumbered males among donors, who were mostly white British; clonal diversity was possibly underestimated. The study sampled repertoires only after the peak T cell response. Per reports, nearly half of all spike-specific TCRs target regions that are unmutated in variants.

Concerning this clone itself: Its antigen remains unknown.

Pooling covered second doses at about 4 or about 12 weeks. The V gene's germline CDR1 is MNHEY and CDR2 SVGAGI. The trim removed 7 bases at V and 6 bases at J, leaving 3 bases unmatched. CDR3 length: 12 residues. Clones were sequenced by immunoSEQ multiplex PCR, and TCRdb holds only the in-frame ones, with some missing. The sample lists about 81,000 clones, 75% to 95% occurring once. Here the sequenced sample was peripheral blood, taken 28 days after the second AZD1222 dose. The clonotype comes from an adult who received the AZD1222 COVID-19 vaccine. V and J are TRBV6-5 and TRBJ1-1; 9 bases agree with TRBD1. The DNA for the CDR3 is TGTGCCAGCACAGGGACAGGGCCTGAAGCTTTCTTT. The encoded protein is CASTGTGPEAFF.